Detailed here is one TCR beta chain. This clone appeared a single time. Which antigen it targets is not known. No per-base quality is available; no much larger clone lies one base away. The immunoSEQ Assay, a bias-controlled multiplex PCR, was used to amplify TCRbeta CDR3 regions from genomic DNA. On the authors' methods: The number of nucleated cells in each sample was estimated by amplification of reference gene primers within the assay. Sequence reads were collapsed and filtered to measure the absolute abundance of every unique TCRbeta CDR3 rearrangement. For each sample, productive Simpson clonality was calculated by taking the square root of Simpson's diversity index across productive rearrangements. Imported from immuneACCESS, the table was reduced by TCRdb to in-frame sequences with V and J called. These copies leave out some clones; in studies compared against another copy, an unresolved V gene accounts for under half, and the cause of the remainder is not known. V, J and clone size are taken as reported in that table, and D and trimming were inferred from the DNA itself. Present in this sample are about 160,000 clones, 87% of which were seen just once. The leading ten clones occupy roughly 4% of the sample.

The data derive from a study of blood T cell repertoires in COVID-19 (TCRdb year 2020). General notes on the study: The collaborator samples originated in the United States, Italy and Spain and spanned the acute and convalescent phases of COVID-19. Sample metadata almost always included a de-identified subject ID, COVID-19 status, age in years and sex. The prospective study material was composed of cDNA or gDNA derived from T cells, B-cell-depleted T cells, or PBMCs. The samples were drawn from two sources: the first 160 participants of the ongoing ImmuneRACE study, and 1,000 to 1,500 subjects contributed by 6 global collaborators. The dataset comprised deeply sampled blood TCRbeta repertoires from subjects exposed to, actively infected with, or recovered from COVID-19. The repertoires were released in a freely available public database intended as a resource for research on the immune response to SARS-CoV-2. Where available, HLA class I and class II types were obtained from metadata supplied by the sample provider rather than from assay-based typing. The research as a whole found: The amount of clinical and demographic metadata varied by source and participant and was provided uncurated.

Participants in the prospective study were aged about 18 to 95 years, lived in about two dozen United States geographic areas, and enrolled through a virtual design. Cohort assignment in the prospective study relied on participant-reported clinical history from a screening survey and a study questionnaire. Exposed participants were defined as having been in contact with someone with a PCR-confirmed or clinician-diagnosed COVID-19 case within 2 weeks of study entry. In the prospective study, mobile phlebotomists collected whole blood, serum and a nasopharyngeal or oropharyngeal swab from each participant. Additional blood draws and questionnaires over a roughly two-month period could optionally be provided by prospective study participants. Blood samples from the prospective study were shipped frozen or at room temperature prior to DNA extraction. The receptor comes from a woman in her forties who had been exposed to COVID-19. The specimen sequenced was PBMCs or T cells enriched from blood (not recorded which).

The sequence in DNA is TGTGCCAGCAGTGAAAATTCGGGTGGCGGATCCGAGCAGTACTTC. This sequence encodes CASSENSGGGSEQYF. This receptor chain uses TRBV6-1 and TRBJ2-7; no D gene can be assigned with confidence. Reading the germline V gene gives CDR1 MNHNS and CDR2 SASEGT. V is reduced by 2 bases and J by 6 bases, leaving a spacing of 17 bases between them. Spanning cysteine to phenylalanine, the CDR3 consists of 15 amino acids. Only the CDR3 region is kept as DNA, spanning 45 bases read in frame from base 1.